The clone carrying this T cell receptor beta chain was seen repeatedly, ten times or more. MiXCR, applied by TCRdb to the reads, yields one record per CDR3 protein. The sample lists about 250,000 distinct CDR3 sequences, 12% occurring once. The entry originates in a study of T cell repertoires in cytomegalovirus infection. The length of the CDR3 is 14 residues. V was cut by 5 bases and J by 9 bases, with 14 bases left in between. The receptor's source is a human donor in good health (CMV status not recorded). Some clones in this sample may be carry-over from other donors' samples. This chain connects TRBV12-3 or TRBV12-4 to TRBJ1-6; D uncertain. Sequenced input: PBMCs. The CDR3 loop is CASSKAIVSSPLHF. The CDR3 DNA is TGTGCCAGCAGTAAAGCCATCGTCAGTTCACCCCTCCACTTT.